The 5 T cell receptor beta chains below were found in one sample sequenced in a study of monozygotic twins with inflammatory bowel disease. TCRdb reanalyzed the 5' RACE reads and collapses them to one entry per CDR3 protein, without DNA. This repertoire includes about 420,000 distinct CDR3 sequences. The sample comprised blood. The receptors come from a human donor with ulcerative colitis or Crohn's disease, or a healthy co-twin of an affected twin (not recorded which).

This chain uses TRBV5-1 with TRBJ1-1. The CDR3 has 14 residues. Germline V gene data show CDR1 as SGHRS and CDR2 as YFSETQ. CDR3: CASSPIWLNTEAFF. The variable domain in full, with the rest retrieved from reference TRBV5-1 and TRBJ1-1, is KAGVTQTPRYLIKTRGQQVTLSCSPISGHRSVSWYQQTPGQGLQFLFEYFSETQRNKGNFPGRFSGRQFSNSRSEMNVSTLELGDSALYLCASSPIWLNTEAFFGQGTRLTVV.

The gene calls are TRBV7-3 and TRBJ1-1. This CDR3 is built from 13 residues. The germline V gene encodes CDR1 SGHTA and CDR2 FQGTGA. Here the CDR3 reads CASSETANTEAFF. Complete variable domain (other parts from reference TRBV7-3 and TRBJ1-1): GAGVSQTPSNKVTEKGKYVELRCDPISGHTALYWYRQSLGQGPEFLIYFQGTGAADDSGLPNDRFFAVRPEGSVSTLKIQRTERGDSAVYLCASSETANTEAFFGQGTRLTVV.

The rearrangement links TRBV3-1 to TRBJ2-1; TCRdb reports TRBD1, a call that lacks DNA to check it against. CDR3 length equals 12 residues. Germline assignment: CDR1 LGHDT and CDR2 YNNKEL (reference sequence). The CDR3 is CASRGGAGEQFF.

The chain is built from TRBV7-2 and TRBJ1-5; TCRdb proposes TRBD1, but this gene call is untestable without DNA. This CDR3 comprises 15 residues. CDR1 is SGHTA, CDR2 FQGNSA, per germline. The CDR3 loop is CASSLPGGGNQPQHF.

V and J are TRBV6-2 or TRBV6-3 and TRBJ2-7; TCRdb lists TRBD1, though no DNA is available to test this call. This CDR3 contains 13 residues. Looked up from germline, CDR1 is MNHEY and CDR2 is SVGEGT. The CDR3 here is CASSIRTDYAQYF.